The rows below give T cell receptor beta chains drawn from one sample of a study of control samples from healthy donors and cancer patients. This table comes from immunoSEQ multiplex PCR, and its TCRdb copy is limited to in-frame clones, with some not included. The top ten hold 2% to 2.5% of the sample, which has over 75,000 clones, 82% seen once. Sequenced: blood. The source of these receptors is a man in his 60s in good health. Both conserved end residues are part of each CDR3. Each record gives: J gene, clone size, V gene, CDR3 protein. Some rows have no size entry. The others give once, few or many, or a class for an expanded clone.

J gene: TRBJ2-1; clone size: NA; V gene: TRBV7-8; CDR3 protein: CASSPRPVVAGGAYNEQFF
J gene: TRBJ2-1; clone size: NA; V gene: TRBV19; CDR3 protein: CASSITGADEQFF
J gene: TRBJ2-1; clone size: NA; V gene: TRBV21-1; CDR3 protein: CASRTGHHINEQFF
J gene: TRBJ1-6; clone size: NA; V gene: TRBV9; CDR3 protein: CASSGGTNSPLHF
J gene: TRBJ2-1; clone size: NA; V gene: TRBV20-1; CDR3 protein: CSAGTRNEQFF
J gene: TRBJ2-1; clone size: NA; V gene: TRBV5-4; CDR3 protein: CASSLGGASSYNEQFF
J gene: TRBJ2-2; clone size: NA; V gene: TRBV24-1; CDR3 protein: CATNSGANTGELFF
J gene: TRBJ1-5; clone size: few; V gene: TRBV4-2; CDR3 protein: CASSQEEGAGQPQHF
J gene: TRBJ1-1; clone size: NA; V gene: TRBV4-1; CDR3 protein: CASSQDQKAFF
J gene: TRBJ2-1; clone size: NA; V gene: TRBV19; CDR3 protein: CASSIAGLYNEQFF
J gene: TRBJ2-7; clone size: NA; V gene: TRBV10-3; CDR3 protein: CAINGGDPTYEQYF
J gene: TRBJ2-5; clone size: NA; V gene: TRBV5-1; CDR3 protein: CASSLGAGASGETQYF